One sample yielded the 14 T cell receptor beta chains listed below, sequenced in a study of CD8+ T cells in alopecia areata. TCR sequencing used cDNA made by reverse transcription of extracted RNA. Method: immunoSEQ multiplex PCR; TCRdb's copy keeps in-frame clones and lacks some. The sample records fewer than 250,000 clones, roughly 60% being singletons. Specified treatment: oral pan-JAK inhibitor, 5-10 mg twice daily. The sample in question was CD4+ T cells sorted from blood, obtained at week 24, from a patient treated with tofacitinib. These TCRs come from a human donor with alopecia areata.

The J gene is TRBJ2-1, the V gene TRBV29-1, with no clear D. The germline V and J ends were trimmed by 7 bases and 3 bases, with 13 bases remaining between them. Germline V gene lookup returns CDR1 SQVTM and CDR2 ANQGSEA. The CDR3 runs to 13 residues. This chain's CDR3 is CSARTDNYNEQFF. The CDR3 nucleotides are TGCAGCGCTCGGACGGATAACTACAATGAGCAGTTCTTC.

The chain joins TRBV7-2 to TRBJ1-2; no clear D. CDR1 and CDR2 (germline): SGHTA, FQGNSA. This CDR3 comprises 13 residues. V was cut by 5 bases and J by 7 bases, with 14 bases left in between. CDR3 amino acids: CASSPLGIGGYTF. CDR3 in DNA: TGTGCCAGCAGCCCGCTGGGAATTGGTGGCTACACCTTC.

The CDR3 is CASRTGTNTGELFF. CDR3 sequence (DNA): TGTGCCAGCAGGACAGGGACGAACACCGGGGAGCTGTTTTTT. V usage is TRBV6-5 and J usage is TRBJ2-2; 7 nucleotides agree with TRBD1. The CDR3 consists of 14 residues. Germline loops: CDR1 MNHEY, CDR2 SVGAGI. V lost 6 bases, J lost 0 bases, and 1 base stayed unmatched.

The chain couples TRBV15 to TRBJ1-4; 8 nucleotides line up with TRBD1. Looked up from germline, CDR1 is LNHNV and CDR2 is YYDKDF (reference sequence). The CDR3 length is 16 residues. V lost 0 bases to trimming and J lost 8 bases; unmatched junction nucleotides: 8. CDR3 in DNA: TGTGCCACCAGCAGAGATCGTTCCGGGACAGGCGAAAAACTGTTTTTT. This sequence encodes CATSRDRSGTGEKLFF.

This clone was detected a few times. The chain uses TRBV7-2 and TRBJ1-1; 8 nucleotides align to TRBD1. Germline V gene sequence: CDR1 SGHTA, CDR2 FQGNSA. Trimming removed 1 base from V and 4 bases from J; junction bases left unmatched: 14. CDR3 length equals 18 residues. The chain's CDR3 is CASSLVALADRGPTEAFF. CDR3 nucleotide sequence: TGTGCCAGCAGCTTAGTTGCACTGGCCGACAGGGGTCCCACTGAAGCTTTCTTT.

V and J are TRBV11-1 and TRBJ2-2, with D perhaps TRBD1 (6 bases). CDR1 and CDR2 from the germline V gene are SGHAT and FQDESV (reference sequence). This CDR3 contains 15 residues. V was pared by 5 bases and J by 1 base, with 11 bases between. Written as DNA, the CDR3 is TGTGCCAGCAGCCCTCAACAGGGGAACACCGGGGAGCTGTTTTTT. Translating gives CASSPQQGNTGELFF. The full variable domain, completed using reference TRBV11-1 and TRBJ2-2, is EAEVAQSPRYKITEKSQAVAFWCDPISGHATLYWYRQILGQGPELLVQFQDESVVDDSQLPKDRFSAERLKGVDSTLKIQPAELGDSAMYLCASSPQQGNTGELFFGEGSRLTVL.

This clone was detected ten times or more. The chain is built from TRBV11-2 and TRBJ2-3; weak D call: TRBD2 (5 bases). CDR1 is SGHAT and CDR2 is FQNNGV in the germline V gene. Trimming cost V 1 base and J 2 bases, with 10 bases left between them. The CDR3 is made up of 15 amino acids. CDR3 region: CASSLVGGYTDTQYF. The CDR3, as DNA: TGTGCCAGCAGCTTAGTAGGCGGGTACACAGATACGCAGTATTTT.

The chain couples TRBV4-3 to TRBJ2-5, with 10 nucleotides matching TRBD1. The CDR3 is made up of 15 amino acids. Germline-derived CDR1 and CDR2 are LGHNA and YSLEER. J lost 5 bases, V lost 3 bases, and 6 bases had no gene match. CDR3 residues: CASSQLGQGGETQYF. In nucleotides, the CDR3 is TGCGCCAGCAGCCAGCTCGGACAGGGGGGTGAGACCCAGTACTTC.

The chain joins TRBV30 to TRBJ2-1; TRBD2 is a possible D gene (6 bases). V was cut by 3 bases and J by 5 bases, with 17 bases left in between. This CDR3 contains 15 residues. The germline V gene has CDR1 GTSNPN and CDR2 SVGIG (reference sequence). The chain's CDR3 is CAWSHPGLRHNEQFF. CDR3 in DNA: TGTGCCTGGAGCCATCCGGGACTCAGACACAATGAGCAGTTCTTC.

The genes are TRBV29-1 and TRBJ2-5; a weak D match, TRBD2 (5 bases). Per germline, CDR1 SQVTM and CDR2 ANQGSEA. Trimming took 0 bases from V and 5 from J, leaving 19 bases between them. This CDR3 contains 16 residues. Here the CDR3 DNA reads TGCAGCGTTGAAGATCTATTTCGTGGGAAGCGGGAGACCCAGTACTTC. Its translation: CSVEDLFRGKRETQYF.

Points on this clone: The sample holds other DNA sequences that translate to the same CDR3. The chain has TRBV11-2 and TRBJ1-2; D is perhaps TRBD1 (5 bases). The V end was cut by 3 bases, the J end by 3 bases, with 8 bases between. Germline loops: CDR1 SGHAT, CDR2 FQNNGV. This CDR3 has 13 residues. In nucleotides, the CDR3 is TGTGCCAGCAGCTTGGGGGATCACTATGGCTACACCTTC. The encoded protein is CASSLGDHYGYTF. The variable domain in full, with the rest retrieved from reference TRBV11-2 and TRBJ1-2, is EAGVAQSPRYKIIEKRQSVAFWCNPISGHATLYWYQQILGQGPKLLIQFQNNGVVDDSQLPKDRFSAERLKGVDSTLKIQPAKLEDSAVYLCASSLGDHYGYTFGSGTRLTVV.

The CDR3 spells CASSPRGRETQYF. The CDR3 bases are TGTGCCAGCAGCCCTAGGGGGAGGGAGACCCAGTACTTC. The chain carries TRBV27 and TRBJ2-5; D tentatively fits TRBD1 or TRBD2 (6 bases each). The CDR3 totals 13 residues. CDR1 and CDR2 (germline): MNHEY, SMNVEV (reference sequence). Trimming shortened V by 6 bases and J by 5 bases, and 13 bases separated the two germline ends.

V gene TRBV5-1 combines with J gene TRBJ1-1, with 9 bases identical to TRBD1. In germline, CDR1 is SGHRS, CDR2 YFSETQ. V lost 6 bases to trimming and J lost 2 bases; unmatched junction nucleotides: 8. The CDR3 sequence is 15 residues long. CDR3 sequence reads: CASTQTGGTNTEAFF. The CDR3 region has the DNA TGCGCCAGCACCCAGACAGGGGGAACTAACACTGAAGCTTTCTTT.

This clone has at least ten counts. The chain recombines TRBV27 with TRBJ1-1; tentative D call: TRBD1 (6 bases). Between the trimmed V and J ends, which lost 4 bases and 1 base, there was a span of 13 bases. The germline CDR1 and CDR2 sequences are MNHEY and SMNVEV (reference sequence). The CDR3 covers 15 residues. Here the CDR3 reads CASSYGQRGNTEAFF. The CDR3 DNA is TGTGCCAGCAGTTATGGACAGAGAGGGAACACTGAAGCTTTCTTT.